This entry features one T cell receptor beta chain sequence. This clone appeared once. There is no known antigen for this receptor. No base quality values were provided; no much bigger clone lies one nucleotide off. This record belongs to a study of a mutant IDH1 vaccine in newly diagnosed glioma (dated by TCRdb to about 2021). Regarding the complete study: Patients received eight vaccinations in weeks 1, 3, 5, 7, 11, 15, 19 and 23, corresponding to visits V03 through V10. Prior to enrollment, standard therapy consisting of radiotherapy alone, temozolomide alone, or radiochemotherapy with temozolomide had been administered to patients, with the combination being received by most patients. Of the approximately 34 treated patients, approximately 60% were male and 37.5% were female, and a mean age of around 40 years was recorded. Longitudinal TCRB deep sequencing was performed for 20 to 30 treated patients wherever samples were available for exploratory analyses. Vaccination started 4-6 weeks after radiotherapy alone, or was given together with temozolomide cycles in the groups whose treatment included chemotherapy. Peripheral blood was collected at six visits: V03 (baseline), V05, V07, V10, V12 and V13.

Receptor libraries were prepared by the immunoSEQ multiplex PCR assay. Following the manufacturer's protocol, the hsTCRB Kit was used to amplify rearranged TCR beta chain sequences. TCRB libraries were sequenced on an Illumina MiSeq. On the authors' methods: The proprietary platform of the kit vendor was used for demultiplexing, trimming and gene mapping. Held by TCRdb, this immuneACCESS table contains in-frame sequences only and omits some clones. Under half of the omission traces to an unresolved V gene where checked; the cause of the rest is unknown. V and J calls and clone size are those listed in that table; D and trimming were worked out from the DNA. Counted in this sample were tens of thousands of clones; approximately 80% of them appeared once. Of the sample, approximately 12% is held by the ten largest clones. Broader findings and caveats from the paper: Availability determined which PBMC samples were chosen for TCRB deep sequencing. It was noted by the authors that analyses of patient blood samples could not be reproduced owing to sample limitations. Immune responses induced by the vaccine were seen in 90% to 95% of patients across multiple MHC alleles. Changes in the top peripheral T cell clonotypes picked up by TCRB sequencing did not appear to be linked to pseudoprogression.

There are 16 amino acids in the CDR3, from cysteine to phenylalanine inclusive. The only DNA kept is the CDR3, 48 bases in frame from the first base. CDR1 and CDR2 were assigned from the germline V gene as MDHEN and SYDVKM. Trimming accounts for 2 bases at V and 3 bases at J, while the number of junction bases matched to no gene is 3. What the time point label conveys for this sample: week 23, last vaccination. Every vaccine dose consisted of 300 ug of a 20-mer mutant IDH1 peptide in Montanide, administered subcutaneously together with topical imiquimod. The donors had newly diagnosed IDH1-mutant astrocytomas of WHO grade 3 or 4 that showed loss of nuclear ATRX. The samples were drawn from NOA16, a multicentre, single-arm, open-label phase I trial in Germany that tested a mutant IDH1 peptide vaccine in humans for the first time. Genomic DNA for TCRB sequencing was isolated from EDTA blood with the DNeasy Blood and Tissue Kit.

The chain is assembled from TRBV28 and TRBJ2-7; 14 bases in the middle match TRBD2. The receptor comes from a young man with glioma. The material was PBMCs, obtained from a glioma patient whose treatment included an IDH1 peptide vaccine. Here the CDR3 is given as CASSLRTSGGNYEQYF. The nucleotide sequence is given as TGTGCCAGCAGTTTAAGGACTAGCGGGGGGAACTACGAGCAGTACTTC.